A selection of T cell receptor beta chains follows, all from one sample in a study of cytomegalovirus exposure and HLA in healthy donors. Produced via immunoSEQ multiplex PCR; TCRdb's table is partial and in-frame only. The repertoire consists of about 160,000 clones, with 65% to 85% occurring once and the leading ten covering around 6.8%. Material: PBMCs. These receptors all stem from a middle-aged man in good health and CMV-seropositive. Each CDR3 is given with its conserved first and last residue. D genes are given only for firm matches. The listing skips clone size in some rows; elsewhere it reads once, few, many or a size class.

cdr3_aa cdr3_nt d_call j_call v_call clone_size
CAWSVGLSSNQPQHF TGTGCCTGGTCCGTAGGACTGAGCTCCAATCAGCCCCAGCATTTT . TRBJ1-5 TRBV30 few
CSGRRGDGYTF TGCAGCGGACGCAGGGGCGATGGCTACACCTTC . TRBJ1-2 TRBV29-1 .
CASSLGGTGVEKLFF TGTGCCAGCAGCTTAGGAGGGACAGGGGTGGAAAAACTGTTTTTT TRBD1 TRBJ1-4 TRBV7-9 .
CASSFANEQFF TGTGCCAGCAGCTTCGCGAATGAGCAGTTCTTC . TRBJ2-1 TRBV7-9 .
CASSPPFSGRGQPQHF TGTGCCAGCAGCCCCCCGTTTAGCGGGAGGGGTCAGCCCCAGCATTTT . TRBJ1-5 TRBV7-8 few
CASSPGPYGYTF TGTGCCAGCAGTCCTGGCCCGTATGGCTACACCTTC . TRBJ1-2 TRBV7-2 .
CASSPRITENQPQHF TGTGCCAGCTCACCAAGGATAACGGAGAATCAGCCCCAGCATTTT . TRBJ1-5 TRBV18 .
CASSSPDRGDSPLHF TGTGCCAGCAGTTCACCGGACAGGGGCGATTCACCCCTCCACTTT TRBD1 TRBJ1-6 TRBV6-5 .
CASSWGESPLHF TGTGCCAGCAGCTGGGGGGAATCACCCCTCCACTTT . TRBJ1-6 TRBV7-9 .
CASSQLATTGELFF TGTGCCAGCAGCCAACTAGCGACCACCGGGGAGCTGTTTTTT . TRBJ2-2 TRBV4-2 once
CASSKGAFLNTEAFF TGTGCCAGTAGTAAAGGGGCCTTCCTGAACACTGAAGCTTTCTTT . TRBJ1-1 TRBV19 .
CASSVGTGGNEQFF TGTGCCAGCAGCGTCGGGACAGGGGGAAATGAGCAGTTCTTC TRBD1 TRBJ2-1 TRBV9 .
CASSTGGGHSNQPQHF TGTGCCAGTAGTACCGGGGGGGGTCATAGCAATCAGCCCCAGCATTTT . TRBJ1-5 TRBV19 .
CASSLTGWGPQEKLFF TGTGCCAGCAGCTTAACCGGCTGGGGCCCTCAGGAAAAACTGTTTTTT . TRBJ1-4 TRBV7-8 .